The sequence of this T cell receptor (beta chain) was determined in a study of vaccination and CD4 T cells after COVID-19. Study details: Diagnosis preceded the drawing of post-COVID samples by a median approximately 96 days (range 35 to 161).

Treatment meaning: roughly 10-day PBMC culture with coronavirus spike peptide pools or control peptides (ViraFEST assay). Antigen-specific T cell expansion with peptide pools preceded TCR sequencing in the ViraFEST approach. Cultured CD4+ T-cell DNA underwent Oncomine TCR Beta short-read sequencing. Genomic DNA was taken out of cultured CD4+ T cells by extraction. TCRdb redid the calling of the PCR reads with MiXCR, one entry per CDR3 protein. The sample lists about 18,000 distinct CDR3 sequences; roughly 46% were seen once. Germline CDR1 and CDR2: DFQATT and SNEGSKA (reference sequence). The trim removed 4 bases at V and 7 bases at J, leaving 6 bases unmatched. The CDR3 sequence is 15 residues long. A remark on this clonotype: Its antigen remains unknown.

The specimen comprised CD4+ T cells from blood, cultured in vitro, sampled before SARS-CoV-2 vaccination. The receptor comes from a human donor who had recovered from COVID-19. The chain combines TRBV20-1 with TRBJ2-1; 14 bases are shared with TRBD2. CDR3 in amino acids: CSATGLAGAKNEQFF. The DNA of the CDR3 is TGCAGTGCTACGGGACTAGCGGGAGCAAAGAATGAGCAGTTCTTC.